This T cell receptor (beta chain) was sequenced for a study of T cells after posttransplantation cyclophosphamide. Study-wide points: Later post-transplant blood repertoires were often dominated by donor CD8+ memory clones. Skin or GI-infiltrating T cells shared few TRB sequences with blood. TRB clonality was highly associated with recipient CMV seropositivity and reactivation.

This clone has ten or more counts. Its antigen remains unidentified. A marrow graft followed busulfan-fludarabine conditioning, with cyclophosphamide on days +3 and +4. This CDR3 comprises 14 residues. The germline V gene has CDR1 SGHKS and CDR2 YYEKEE (reference sequence). Deletions cut 4 bases from V and 5 bases from J, with 15 bases between. The table came from immunoSEQ multiplex PCR; TCRdb's copy has only in-frame clones and leaves some out. The sample has about 7,700 clones, none seen only once. The rearrangement joins TRBV5-5 to TRBJ1-2, with D possibly matching TRBD1 (5 bases). The receptor was derived from a female patient aged 60 or older who received an allogeneic stem cell transplant from an unrelated donor, was CMV-positive, and had acute GVHD only. A share of the T cells may be of graft donor origin. The sequences come from PBMCs, collected around 90 days after allogeneic stem cell transplant with posttransplant cyclophosphamide. Here the CDR3 reads CASSPDTGGYGYTF. CDR3 coding DNA: TGTGCCAGCAGCCCGGACACGGGGGGGTATGGCTACACCTTC.